Listed here are 4 T cell receptor beta chains from one sample, sequenced in a study of T cell responses to AZD1222 COVID-19 vaccine. The data were produced by immunoSEQ multiplex PCR, yet TCRdb's version contains in-frame clones alone and is incomplete. The data contain 88,000 or so clones, around nine tenths of them singletons. The specimen was peripheral blood, collected 28 days after the second AZD1222 dose. The source of these receptors is an adult who received the AZD1222 COVID-19 vaccine.

The chain links TRBV2 to TRBJ1-4, with 10 positions matching TRBD1. V trimming: 4 bases; J trimming: 7 bases; junction bases outside the gene matches: 12. CDR1 is SNHLY and CDR2 is FYNNEI in the germline V gene. This CDR3 contains 17 residues. The CDR3 nucleotides are TGTGCCAGCAGTGCCCAGGGACAGGGGTCAGTCGGTGAAAAACTGTTTTTT. This sequence encodes CASSAQGQGSVGEKLFF.

This chain links TRBV6-5 with TRBJ1-1; D is ambiguous. The germline V gene encodes CDR1 MNHEY and CDR2 SVGAGI. The CDR3 consists of 14 residues. V was pared by 6 bases and J by 4 bases, with 15 bases between. The CDR3 DNA is TGTGCCAGCAGGGTGGTGGGCAGCGGCACTGAAGCTTTCTTT. It encodes CASRVVGSGTEAFF.

V and J are TRBV18 and TRBJ2-3; D not resolved. This CDR3 region has 14 residues. Germline assignment: CDR1 KGHSH and CDR2 LQKENI. V dropped 3 bases and J dropped 0 bases, with 7 bases sitting between them. CDR3 sequence reads: CASSPTYSTDTQYF. DNA for the CDR3: TGTGCCAGCTCACCCACCTATAGCACAGATACGCAGTATTTT.

This chain links TRBV7-8 with TRBJ1-5, with 9 bases fitting TRBD1. CDR1 is SGHVS and CDR2 is FQNEAQ in the germline V gene. Trimming took 5 bases from V and 4 from J; bases not matched to a gene: 6. This CDR3 has 15 residues. The CDR3 here is CASSPGTGKNQPQHF. CDR3 coding DNA: TGTGCCAGCAGCCCGGGGACAGGGAAGAATCAGCCCCAGCATTTT.